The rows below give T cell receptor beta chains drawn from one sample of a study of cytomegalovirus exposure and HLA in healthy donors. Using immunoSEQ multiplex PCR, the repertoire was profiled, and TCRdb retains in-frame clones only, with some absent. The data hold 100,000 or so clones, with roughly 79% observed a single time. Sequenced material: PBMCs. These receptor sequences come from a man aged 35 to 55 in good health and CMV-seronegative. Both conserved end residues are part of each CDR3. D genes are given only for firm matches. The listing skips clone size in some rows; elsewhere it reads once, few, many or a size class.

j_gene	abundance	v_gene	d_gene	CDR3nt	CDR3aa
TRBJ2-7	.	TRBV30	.	TGTGCCTGGAGACACGACTACGAGCAGTACTTC	CAWRHDYEQYF
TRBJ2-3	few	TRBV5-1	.	TGCGCCAGCCGCCCCGACATTGTAAGCACAGATACGCAGTATTTT	CASRPDIVSTDTQYF
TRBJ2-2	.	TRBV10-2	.	TGCGCCAGCAGCCTGGCAGCGAACACCGGGGAGCTGTTTTTT	CASSLAANTGELFF
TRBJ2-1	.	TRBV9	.	TGTGCCAGCAGCGTAATGGGTGGGAGTGAGCAGTTCTTC	CASSVMGGSEQFF
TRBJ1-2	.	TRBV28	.	TGTGCCAGCAGAACACAGGCGGACCATGGCTACACCTTC	CASRTQADHGYTF
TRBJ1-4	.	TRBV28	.	TGTGCCAGCAGTTTTCCGAGTAGGGGGCTGTTTTTT	CASSFPSRGLFF
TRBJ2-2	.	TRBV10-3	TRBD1	TGTGCCATCAATCTCGGACAGGGAGGCACCGGGGAGCTGTTTTTT	CAINLGQGGTGELFF
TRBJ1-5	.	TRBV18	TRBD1	TGTGCCAGCTCACCGGGACAGAGTAGCAATCAGCCCCAGCATTTT	CASSPGQSSNQPQHF
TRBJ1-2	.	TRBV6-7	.	TGTGCCAGCAGTTACGGACTCCTCGTTTATGGCTACACCTTC	CASSYGLLVYGYTF
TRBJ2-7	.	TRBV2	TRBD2	TGTGCCAGCATGCGGGGGTACGAGCAGTACTTC	CASMRGYEQYF
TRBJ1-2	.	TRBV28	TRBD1	TGTGCCAGCAGCCCGGGACAGGGAAATCGCTACACCTTC	CASSPGQGNRYTF
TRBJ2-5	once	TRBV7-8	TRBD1	TGTGCCAGCGGGACAGGGACCGAGACCCAGTACTTC	CASGTGTETQYF
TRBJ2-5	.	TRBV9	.	TGTGCCAGCAGCGGTTTGGGTCAGTGGGAGGAGACCCAGTACTTC	CASSGLGQWEETQYF
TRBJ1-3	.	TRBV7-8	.	TGTGCCAGCAGCTTAGACAACTCTGGAAACACCATATATTTT	CASSLDNSGNTIYF
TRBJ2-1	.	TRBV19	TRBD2	TGTGCCAGTACCCCCGGACTAGCGGGGGGGACCTACAATGAGCAGTTCTTC	CASTPGLAGGTYNEQFF
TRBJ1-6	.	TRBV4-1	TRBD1	TGCGCCAGCAGCCAAGTTGCGGGACAGAATTCACCCCTCCACTTT	CASSQVAGQNSPLHF